These 9 T cell receptor beta chains originate from one sample sequenced in a study of cytomegalovirus exposure and HLA in healthy donors. PCR involved 60 Vbeta and 13 Jbeta primers. Assay: immunoSEQ multiplex PCR; the TCRdb copy retains only in-frame clones and omits some. The data contain around 100,000 clones, roughly 68% of them singletons. The sequencing sample was made of PBMCs. The source of these receptors is a woman under 40 in good health and CMV-seronegative.

This clone was seen once. The CDR3 coding sequence is TGCGCCAGCAGCCAAGTGTTGCGGGGCCCGACTGAAGCTTTCTTT. Residues: CASSQVLRGPTEAFF. The rearrangement uses TRBV4-1 and TRBJ1-1, with D possibly matching TRBD1 (5 bases). CDR3 size: 15 residues. The V gene lost 1 base and the J gene lost 5 bases, with 14 bases spanning the gap. In germline, CDR1 is MGHRA, CDR2 YSYEKL.

This clone appeared once. The rearrangement links TRBV20-1 to TRBJ1-1; D gene uncertain. The CDR3 contains 11 residues. The germline V gene encodes CDR1 DFQATT and CDR2 SNEGSKA (reference sequence). With 5 bases removed from V and 8 bases from J, the gap between germline ends came to 12 bases. The CDR3 loop is CSAAGLTEAFF. The DNA for the CDR3 is TGCAGTGCTGCAGGCCTTACAGAAGCTTTCTTT.

This clone has just a few counts. CDR3 sequence (DNA): TGTGCCAGCAGCTTAGCGACAGGGGGCCAAACTGAAGCTTTCTTT. This encodes CASSLATGGQTEAFF. The chain carries TRBV7-6 and TRBJ1-1; 10 nucleotides agree with TRBD1. This CDR3 comprises 15 residues. CDR1 SGHVS and CDR2 FNYEAQ come from the germline V gene. V lost 0 bases to trimming and J lost 5 bases; unmatched junction nucleotides: 3.

The genes are TRBV5-1 and TRBJ2-7; tentatively, D is TRBD1 (5 bases). Trimming cost V 2 bases and J 1 base, with 7 bases left between them. The CDR3 is 13 amino acids. The germline V gene encodes CDR1 SGHRS and CDR2 YFSETQ. Written as DNA, the CDR3 is TGCGCCAGCAGCTTACAGGTTTCCTACGAGCAGTACTTC. Amino acids: CASSLQVSYEQYF. The variable domain in full, completed from reference TRBV5-1 and TRBJ2-7, reads KAGVTQTPRYLIKTRGQQVTLSCSPISGHRSVSWYQQTPGQGLQFLFEYFSETQRNKGNFPGRFSGRQFSNSRSEMNVSTLELGDSALYLCASSLQVSYEQYFGPGTRLTVT.

This clone was detected a few times. The V and J genes are TRBV6-1 and TRBJ1-1, with D perhaps TRBD1 (5 bases). This CDR3 has 14 amino acids. Germline lookup yields CDR1 MNHNS and CDR2 SASEGT. The germline V and J ends were trimmed by 2 bases and 4 bases, with 11 bases remaining between them. The CDR3 reads CASSERVGVTEAFF. In DNA, the CDR3 is TGTGCCAGCAGTGAAAGGGTAGGGGTCACTGAAGCTTTCTTT.

The V call is TRBV6-5, the J call TRBJ1-2; 8 nucleotides match TRBD1. The CDR3 runs to 14 residues. From germline, CDR1 is MNHEY and CDR2 SVGAGI. V shed 10 bases, J shed 4 bases, and the junction held 11 bases outside the gene matches. CDR3 nucleotide sequence: TGTGCCACCTCACAGGGGGAAAGTATCTATGGCTACACCTTC. Amino acids: CATSQGESIYGYTF.

The V and J genes are TRBV28 and TRBJ1-1, with D tentatively TRBD1 (6 bases). V was trimmed by 1 base and J by 8 bases, leaving 14 bases between them. The CDR3 is made up of 14 amino acids. Germline V CDR1 and CDR2: MDHEN, SYDVKM. CDR3 amino acids: CASSLFSGTFEAFF. The CDR3 DNA reads TGTGCCAGCAGTTTATTCTCCGGGACATTCGAAGCTTTCTTT.

The V and J genes are TRBV28 and TRBJ2-3, with 7 nucleotides matching TRBD1. J was trimmed by 4 bases and V by 5 bases; bases with no gene match: 12. The CDR3 loop spans 16 amino acids. Germline V CDR1 and CDR2: MDHEN, SYDVKM. The CDR3, as DNA: TGTGCCAGCAGTCCCACACTGGACAGGCTCGCAGATACGCAGTATTTT. It encodes CASSPTLDRLADTQYF.

This sequence joins TRBV9 and TRBJ2-1; TRBD2 agrees at 10 bases. The CDR3 spans 17 residues. The germline gives CDR1 SGDLS, CDR2 YYNGEE. V lost 3 bases to trimming and J lost 4 bases; unmatched junction nucleotides: 10. In DNA, the CDR3 is TGTGCCAGCAGCGGGCCCAGCGGGAGGGCGAGATACAATGAGCAGTTCTTC. Its protein product is CASSGPSGRARYNEQFF.